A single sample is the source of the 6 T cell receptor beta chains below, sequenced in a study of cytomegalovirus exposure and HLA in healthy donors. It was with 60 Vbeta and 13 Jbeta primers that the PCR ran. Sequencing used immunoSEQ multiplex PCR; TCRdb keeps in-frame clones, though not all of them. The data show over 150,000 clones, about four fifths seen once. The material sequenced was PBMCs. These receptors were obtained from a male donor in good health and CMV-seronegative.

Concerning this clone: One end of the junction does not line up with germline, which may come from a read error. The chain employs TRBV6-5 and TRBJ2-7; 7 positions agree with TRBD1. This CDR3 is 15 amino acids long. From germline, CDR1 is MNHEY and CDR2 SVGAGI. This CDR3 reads CASSYSITGEGNQHF. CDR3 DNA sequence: TGTGCCAGCAGTTACTCGATTACAGGGGAAGGGAACCAGCACTTC.

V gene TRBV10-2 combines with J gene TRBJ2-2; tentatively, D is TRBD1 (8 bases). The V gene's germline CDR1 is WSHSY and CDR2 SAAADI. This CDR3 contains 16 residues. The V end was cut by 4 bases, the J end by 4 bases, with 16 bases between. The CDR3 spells CASSGWSGTGTGELFF. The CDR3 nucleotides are TGCGCCAGCAGTGGGTGGAGCGGGACAGGCACCGGGGAGCTGTTTTTT.

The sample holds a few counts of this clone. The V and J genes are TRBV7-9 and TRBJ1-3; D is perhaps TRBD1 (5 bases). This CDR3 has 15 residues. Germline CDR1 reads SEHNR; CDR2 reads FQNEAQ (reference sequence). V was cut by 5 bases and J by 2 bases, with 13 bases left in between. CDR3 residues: CASSVQGIAGNTIYF. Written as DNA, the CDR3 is TGTGCCAGCAGCGTTCAGGGTATTGCTGGAAACACCATATATTTT.

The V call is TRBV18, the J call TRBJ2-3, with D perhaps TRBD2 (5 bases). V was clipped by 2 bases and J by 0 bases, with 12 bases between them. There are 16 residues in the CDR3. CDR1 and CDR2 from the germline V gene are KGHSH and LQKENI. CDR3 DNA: TGTGCCAGCTCACCAGGTGCGGGCCCTAGCACAGATACGCAGTATTTT. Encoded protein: CASSPGAGPSTDTQYF.

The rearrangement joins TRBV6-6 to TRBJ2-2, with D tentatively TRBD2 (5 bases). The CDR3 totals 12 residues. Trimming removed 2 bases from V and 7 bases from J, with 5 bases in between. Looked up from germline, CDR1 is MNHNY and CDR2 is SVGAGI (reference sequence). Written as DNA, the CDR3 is TGTGCCAGCAGTTACCGGGACGGGGAGCTGTTTTTT. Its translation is CASSYRDGELFF.

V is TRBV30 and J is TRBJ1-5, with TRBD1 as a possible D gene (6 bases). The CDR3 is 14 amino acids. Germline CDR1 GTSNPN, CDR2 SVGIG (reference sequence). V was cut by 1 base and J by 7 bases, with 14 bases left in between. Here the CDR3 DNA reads TGTGCCTGGAGTGCATGGGGGGGCGGGCAGCCCCAGCATTTT. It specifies CAWSAWGGGQPQHF.